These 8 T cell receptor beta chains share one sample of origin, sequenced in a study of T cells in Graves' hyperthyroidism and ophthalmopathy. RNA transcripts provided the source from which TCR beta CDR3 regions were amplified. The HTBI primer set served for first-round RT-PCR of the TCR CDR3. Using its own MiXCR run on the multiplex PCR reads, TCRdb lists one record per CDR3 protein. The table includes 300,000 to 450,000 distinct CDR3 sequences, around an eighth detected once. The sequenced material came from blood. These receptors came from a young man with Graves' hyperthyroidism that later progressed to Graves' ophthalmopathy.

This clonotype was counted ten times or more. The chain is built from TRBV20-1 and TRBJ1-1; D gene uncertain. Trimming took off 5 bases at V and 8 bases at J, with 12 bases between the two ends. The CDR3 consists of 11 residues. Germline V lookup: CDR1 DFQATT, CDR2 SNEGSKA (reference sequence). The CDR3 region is CSAAPSGEAFF. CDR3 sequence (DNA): TGCAGTGCTGCACCTTCCGGGGAAGCTTTCTTT.

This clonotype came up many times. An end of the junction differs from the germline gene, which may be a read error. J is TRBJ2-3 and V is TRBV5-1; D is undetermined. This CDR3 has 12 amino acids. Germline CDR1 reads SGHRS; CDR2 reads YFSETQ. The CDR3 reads CASSLLTDTQYF. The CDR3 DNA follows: TGTGCCAGCAGTTTGCTCACAGATACGCAGTATTTT.

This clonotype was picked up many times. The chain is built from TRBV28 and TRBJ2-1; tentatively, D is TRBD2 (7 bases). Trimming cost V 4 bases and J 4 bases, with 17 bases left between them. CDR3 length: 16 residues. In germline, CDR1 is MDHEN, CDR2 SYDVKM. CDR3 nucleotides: TGTGCCAGCAGTTCACCCCGGGGGGCGGAGTACAATGAGCAGTTCTTC. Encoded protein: CASSSPRGAEYNEQFF.

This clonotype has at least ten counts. The CDR3 sequence: CASNMDRVQPQHF. The CDR3 bases are TGTGCCAGCAATATGGACAGGGTTCAGCCCCAGCATTTT. This chain links TRBV28 with TRBJ1-5, with 8 bases lining up with TRBD1. J was trimmed by 6 bases and V by 7 bases; bases with no gene match: 5. CDR1 is MDHEN, CDR2 SYDVKM, per germline. The length of the CDR3 is 13 residues.

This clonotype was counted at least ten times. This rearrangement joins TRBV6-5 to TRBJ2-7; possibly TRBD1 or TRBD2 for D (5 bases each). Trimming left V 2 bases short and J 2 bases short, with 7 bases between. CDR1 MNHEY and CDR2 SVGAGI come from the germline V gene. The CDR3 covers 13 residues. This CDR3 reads CASSYGTTYEQYF. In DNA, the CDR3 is TGTGCCAGCAGTTACGGGACCACCTACGAGCAGTACTTC.

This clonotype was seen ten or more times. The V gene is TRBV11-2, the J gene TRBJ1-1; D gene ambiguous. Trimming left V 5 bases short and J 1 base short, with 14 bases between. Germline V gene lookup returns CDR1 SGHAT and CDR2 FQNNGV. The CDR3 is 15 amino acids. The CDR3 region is CASSPLRGQNTEAFF. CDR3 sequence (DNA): TGTGCCAGCAGCCCCCTGCGTGGCCAGAACACTGAAGCTTTCTTT.

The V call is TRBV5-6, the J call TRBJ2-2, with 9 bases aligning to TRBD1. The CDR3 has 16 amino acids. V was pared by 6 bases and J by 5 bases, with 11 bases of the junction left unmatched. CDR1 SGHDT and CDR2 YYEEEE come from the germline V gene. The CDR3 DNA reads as TGTGCCAGCACCGATTCCGGGACAGGGAGGACCGGGGAGCTGTTTTTT. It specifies CASTDSGTGRTGELFF. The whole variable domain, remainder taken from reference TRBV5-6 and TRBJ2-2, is DAGVTQSPTHLIKTRGQQVTLRCSPKSGHDTVSWYQQALGQGPQFIFQYYEEEERQRGNFPDRFSGHQFPNYSSELNVNALLLGDSALYLCASTDSGTGRTGELFFGEGSRLTVL.

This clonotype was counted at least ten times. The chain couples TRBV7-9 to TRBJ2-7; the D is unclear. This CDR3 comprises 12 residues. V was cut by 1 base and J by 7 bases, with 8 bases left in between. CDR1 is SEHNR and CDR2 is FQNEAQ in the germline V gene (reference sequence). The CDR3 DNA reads TGTGCCAGCAGCTTAGGAGGAGAGGAGCAGTACTTC. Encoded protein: CASSLGGEEQYF.